The 2 T cell receptor beta chains in this list originate from one sample, sequenced in a study of blood T cell repertoires in COVID-19. Using immunoSEQ multiplex PCR, the repertoire was profiled, and TCRdb retains in-frame clones only, with some absent. Of more than 65,000 clones detected, 89% appear once; the ten largest clones hold about 8.1%. Sequencing was performed on peripheral blood. These receptors originate from a man between 50 and 59 years old with acute or convalescent COVID-19.

The chain has TRBV18 and TRBJ1-2; 7 bases are shared with TRBD1. Germline V gives CDR1 KGHSH, CDR2 LQKENI. J was trimmed by 8 bases and V by 3 bases; bases with no gene match: 6. The CDR3 has 13 amino acids. The CDR3 nucleotides are TGTGCCAGCTCACCGACGACAGGGTGGGGCTACACCTTC. It encodes CASSPTTGWGYTF. Combining the CDR3 with reference TRBV18 and TRBJ1-2 gives the whole variable domain NAGVMQNPRHLVRRRGQEARLRCSPMKGHSHVYWYRQLPEEGLKFMVYLQKENIIDESGMPKERFSAEFPKEGPSILRIQQVVRGDSAAYFCASSPTTGWGYTFGSGTRLTVV.

The chain links TRBV5-4 to TRBJ1-2; 7 bases are a match to TRBD1. Germline-derived CDR1 and CDR2 are SGHNT and YYREEE (reference sequence). Trimming at V came to 4 bases and at J to 2 bases, leaving 11 bases not matched to a gene. This CDR3 region has 16 residues. DNA for the CDR3: TGTGCCAGCAGCCATCGGCGGGACAGCCCAAACTATGGCTACACCTTC. Protein: CASSHRRDSPNYGYTF.